This TCR beta chain was captured by sequencing in a study of blood T cell repertoires in COVID-19 (dated by TCRdb to about 2020). About the investigation overall: Collaborator samples came from the United States, Italy and Spain and covered acute and convalescent phases of COVID-19. Subjects who had been exposed to COVID-19, were actively infected with it, or had recovered from it provided the deeply sampled blood TCRbeta repertoires that made up the dataset. The prospective study material was composed of cDNA or gDNA derived from T cells, B-cell-depleted T cells, or PBMCs. Where available, HLA class I and class II types were taken from metadata supplied by the sample provider and were not determined by assay-based typing. A de-identified subject ID, COVID-19 status, age in years and sex were almost always included in the sample metadata. Samples came from the ongoing ImmuneRACE study (first 160 participants) plus 1,254 subjects from 6 global collaborators. The repertoires were made available in a free public database intended to serve as a resource for research on the immune response to SARS-CoV-2. Overall study results and their limits: How much clinical and demographic metadata was included differed by source and by participant, and the metadata was provided uncurated.

Samples from volunteer blood donors who had recovered from COVID-19 were contributed by a second Seattle source. Each collaborating institution followed its own protocols to collect whole blood in K2EDTA tubes. Collaborator samples were shipped for TCRbeta analysis as frozen whole blood, isolated PBMCs, or DNA extracted from either sample type. Relative to germline, V is missing 8 bases and J is missing 2 bases, with 4 bases of the junction outside any gene match. As encoded in the germline V gene (reference sequence), CDR1 is LGHDT while CDR2 is YNNKEL. The CDR3 covers 14 residues, taking in both the cysteine and the phenylalanine. Only CDR3 DNA is held: 42 bases, read in frame from base 1. TCRbeta CDR3 regions were amplified from genomic DNA by means of the immunoSEQ Assay, a bias-controlled multiplex PCR. As for how the authors treated the data: Nucleated cell counts per sample were estimated from amplification of reference gene primers within the assay. To quantify the absolute abundance of each unique TCRbeta CDR3 rearrangement, sequence reads were collapsed and filtered. For each sample, productive Simpson clonality was calculated by taking the square root of Simpson's diversity index across productive rearrangements. The clones in this table, taken by TCRdb from immuneACCESS, are in-frame only. Not every clone is retained; where verified, under half of the shortfall comes from an unresolved V gene, and the cause of the rest is unknown. V, J and clone size reflect that table, while D and trimming were determined from the DNA. The sample table shows some 250,000 clones, and 88% are seen once. 0.95% to 1% of the sample belongs to the ten largest clones.

In regard to this clone: It lacks a known antigen. It has no much larger one-base neighbor in the sample; base qualities were not kept.

This chain joins TRBV3-1 (or the pseudogene TRBV3-2) to TRBJ1-4, and 8 bases in between align with TRBD1. The source material was peripheral blood. This clonotype was obtained from a woman in her thirties or forties who had recovered from COVID-19. CDR3 sequence: CASGRQGTNEKLFF. DNA sequence: TGTGCCAGCGGAAGACAGGGGACTAATGAAAAACTGTTTTTT.